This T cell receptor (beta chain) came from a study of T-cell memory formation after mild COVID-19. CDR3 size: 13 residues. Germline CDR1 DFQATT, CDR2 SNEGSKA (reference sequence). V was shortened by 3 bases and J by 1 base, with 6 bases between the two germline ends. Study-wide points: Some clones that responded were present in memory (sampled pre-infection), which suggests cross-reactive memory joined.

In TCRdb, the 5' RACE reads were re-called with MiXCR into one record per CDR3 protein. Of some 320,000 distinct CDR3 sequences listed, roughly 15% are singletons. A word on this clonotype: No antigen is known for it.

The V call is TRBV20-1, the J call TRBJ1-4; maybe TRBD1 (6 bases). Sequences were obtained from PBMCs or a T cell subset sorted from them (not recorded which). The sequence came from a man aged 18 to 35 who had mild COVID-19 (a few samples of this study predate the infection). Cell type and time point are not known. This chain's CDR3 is CSARDRTNEKLFF. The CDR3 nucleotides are TGCAGTGCTAGGGACAGAACTAATGAAAAACTGTTTTTT.